This passage covers 23 T cell receptor beta chains from one sample sequenced in a study of radiotherapy plus CTLA-4 blockade in lung cancer. Measured with immunoSEQ multiplex PCR; TCRdb has only the in-frame clones, and not every one. The repertoire consists of some 78,000 clones, with 70% to 90% occurring once and the leading ten covering 2% to 2.5%. Sequenced material: peripheral blood, taken from a patient treated with radiotherapy plus ipilimumab. The receptor set was obtained from a human donor with non-small cell lung cancer who had a partial response to radiotherapy plus ipilimumab.

The rearrangement uses TRBV2 and TRBJ2-5, with 16 bases aligning to TRBD2. CDR1 and CDR2 from the germline V gene are SNHLY and FYNNEI. The V segment lost 10 bases and the J segment 4 bases; nucleotides outside the gene matches: 9. CDR3 length: 16 residues. The CDR3 loop is CATQGLAGGRGETQYF. The CDR3, as DNA: TGTGCCACCCAGGGACTAGCGGGAGGGAGGGGAGAGACCCAGTACTTC. Using reference TRBV2 and TRBJ2-5 for the parts outside the CDR3, the full variable domain is EPEVTQTPSHQVTQMGQEVILRCVPISNHLYFYWYRQILGQKVEFLVSFYNNEISEKSEIFDDQFSVERPDGSNFTLKIRSTKLEDSAMYFCATQGLAGGRGETQYFGPGTRLLVL.

This sequence joins TRBV9 and TRBJ1-1; TRBD1 aligns across 12 bases. The germline V gene encodes CDR1 SGDLS and CDR2 YYNGEE. After removal of 10 bases from V and 1 base from J, the junction contained 2 bases not matched to a gene. The CDR3 consists of 13 residues. The CDR3 here is CAGGQGANTEAFF. Written as DNA, the CDR3 is TGTGCCGGGGGACAGGGGGCGAACACTGAAGCTTTCTTT.

The CDR3 region is CATPGGDRGTSSYNEQFF. The CDR3 DNA is TGTGCCACCCCTGGGGGGGACAGGGGAACCTCCTCCTACAATGAGCAGTTCTTC. J is TRBJ2-1 and V is TRBV9; 10 nucleotides agree with TRBD1. The V gene end was trimmed by 9 bases and the J gene end by 0 bases; junction bases not matched to a gene: 15. Germline CDR1 and CDR2: SGDLS and YYNGEE. The CDR3 runs 18 residues.

The chain is built from TRBV6-5 and TRBJ1-2; tentatively, D is TRBD1 (6 bases). V was cut by 6 bases and J by 0 bases, with 11 bases left in between. Germline CDR1 reads MNHEY; CDR2 reads SVGAGI. CDR3 size: 14 residues. The CDR3: CASRPSGANYGYTF. The CDR3 DNA is TGTGCCAGCAGGCCTTCAGGGGCTAACTATGGCTACACCTTC.

The rearrangement uses TRBV6-4 and TRBJ2-7; TRBD1 aligns across 8 bases. V lost 4 bases to trimming and J lost 0 bases; unmatched junction nucleotides: 5. The CDR3 has 15 amino acids. Germline assignment: CDR1 MRHNA and CDR2 SNTAGT. The CDR3 here is CASSASTGDSYEQYF. CDR3 in DNA: TGTGCCAGCAGTGCCTCGACAGGGGACTCCTACGAGCAGTACTTC.

The chain recombines TRBV11-2 with TRBJ2-2; D might be TRBD1 (6 bases). The ends were cut back, 3 bases at V and 7 bases at J, with 24 bases in the middle. Germline CDR1 reads SGHAT; CDR2 reads FQNNGV. The CDR3 is 18 residues long. The CDR3 region has the DNA TGTGCCAGCAGCTTCCGCCCGGTAATGGGGGCAGATATCGGGGAGCTGTTTTTT. Amino acid sequence: CASSFRPVMGADIGELFF.

The rearrangement uses TRBV7-9 and TRBJ2-2; 13 bases are shared with TRBD2. CDR3 size: 18 residues. The J segment lost 6 bases and the V segment lost 2 bases, leaving 9 bases of the junction unmatched. CDR1 SEHNR and CDR2 FQNEAQ come from the germline V gene (reference sequence). CDR3 in DNA: TGTGCCAGCAGCTTAAAAGGACTAGCGGGAGATAAGGCCGGGGAGCTGTTTTTT. This gives the protein CASSLKGLAGDKAGELFF.

This chain uses TRBV7-8 with TRBJ1-5; D is undetermined. Trimming stripped 1 base from V and 0 bases from J, with 7 bases between. Germline V gene lookup returns CDR1 SGHVS and CDR2 FQNEAQ. The CDR3 has 15 amino acids. DNA of the CDR3: TGTGCCAGCAGCTTAGACAGTTATAGCAATCAGCCCCAGCATTTT. Its translation is CASSLDSYSNQPQHF.

The V call is TRBV14, the J call TRBJ2-1; D call uncertain. The CDR3 extends over 11 amino acids. The ends were cut back, 1 base at V and 10 bases at J, with 5 bases in the middle. In germline, CDR1 is SGHDN, CDR2 FVKESK. This CDR3 is CASSQAGEQFF. The CDR3 region has the DNA TGTGCCAGCAGCCAAGCAGGCGAGCAGTTCTTC.

The V and J genes are TRBV7-8 and TRBJ1-2; D perhaps matches TRBD1 (6 bases). Germline V CDR1 and CDR2: SGHVS, FQNEAQ. This CDR3 is 15 amino acids long. The germline V and J ends were trimmed by 5 bases and 7 bases, with 20 bases remaining between them. The CDR3 is CASSPDSSLRPGYTF. The DNA of the CDR3 is TGTGCCAGCAGCCCGGACAGTTCGCTTCGCCCTGGCTACACCTTC.

V and J are TRBV5-1 and TRBJ2-7, with D possibly being TRBD1 (6 bases). The germline V gene encodes CDR1 SGHRS and CDR2 YFSETQ. CDR3 length: 15 amino acids. V dropped 7 bases and J dropped 3 bases, with 20 bases sitting between them. CDR3 sequence (DNA): TGCGCCAGCTCCACGTCCCGGGACATCAGCTACGAGCAGTACTTC. Translating it yields CASSTSRDISYEQYF.

The chain carries TRBV6-5 and TRBJ2-1, with D unresolved. This CDR3 spans 14 amino acids. Germline V gene sequence: CDR1 MNHEY, CDR2 SVGAGI. Deletions cut 3 bases from V and 6 bases from J, with 12 bases between. This chain's CDR3 is CASSYGGQFNEQFF. The CDR3 DNA is TGTGCCAGCAGTTATGGTGGTCAGTTCAATGAGCAGTTCTTC.

This clone turned up a few times. The rearrangement joins TRBV7-6 to TRBJ2-3, with D perhaps TRBD2 (7 bases). V was cut by 4 bases and J by 2 bases, with 10 bases left in between. CDR3 length equals 14 residues. From germline, CDR1 is SGHVS and CDR2 FNYEAQ. CDR3 bases: TGTGCCAGCAGCTGGGGGGGGCCCACAGATACGCAGTATTTT. It encodes CASSWGGPTDTQYF.

The rearrangement links TRBV29-1 to TRBJ2-1; TRBD2 matches at 11 bases. This CDR3 has 16 amino acids. Trimming cost V 8 bases and J 8 bases; bases outside gene matches: 17. Germline CDR1 and CDR2: SQVTM and ANQGSEA. This CDR3 is CSTAIWLAGGGDEQFF. DNA of the CDR3: TGCAGCACTGCTATATGGCTAGCGGGAGGAGGCGATGAGCAGTTCTTC.

The genes are TRBV28 and TRBJ2-5, with D hard to call. V dropped 2 bases and J dropped 4 bases, with 5 bases sitting between them. The V gene's germline CDR1 is MDHEN and CDR2 SYDVKM. The length of the CDR3 is 12 residues. The CDR3 loop is CASSLVLETQYF. In nucleotides, the CDR3 is TGTGCCAGCAGTTTAGTTCTAGAGACCCAGTACTTC.

The chain carries TRBV19 and TRBJ1-5; D not certain. Germline V gives CDR1 LNHDA, CDR2 SQIVND (reference sequence). The CDR3 sequence is 12 residues long. The V end lost 10 bases, the J end lost 2 bases, and 9 bases lay between the germline ends. CDR3 sequence: CATRVGNQPQHF. In nucleotides, the CDR3 is TGTGCCACCCGGGTGGGCAATCAGCCCCAGCATTTT.

This clone showed up just a few times. This chain links TRBV5-3 with TRBJ1-1; a possible D gene is TRBD1 (6 bases). TRBV5-3 is flagged as an ORF with uncertain function. Trimming shortened V by 0 bases and J by 1 base, and 10 bases separated the two germline ends. The CDR3 totals 15 residues. CDR3 region: CARSLGQGRNTEAFF. Written as DNA, the CDR3 is TGTGCCAGAAGCTTGGGGCAGGGGAGGAACACTGAAGCTTTCTTT.

This chain connects TRBV4-2 to TRBJ2-1; D may be TRBD2 (8 bases). The CDR3 runs to 18 residues. Per germline, CDR1 LGHNA and CDR2 YNFKEQ. V lost 0 bases to trimming and J lost 9 bases, with 24 bases between them. The CDR3 protein is CASSQDPGGGTRHGEQFF. The CDR3, as DNA: TGTGCCAGCAGCCAAGATCCAGGGGGGGGGACTAGGCACGGTGAGCAGTTCTTC.

Of note for this clone: One end of the junction varies from germline; a read error may be responsible. The chain has TRBV7-9 and TRBJ2-5; D may be TRBD2 (5 bases). The CDR3 is made up of 14 amino acids. Looked up from germline, CDR1 is SEHNR and CDR2 is FQNEAQ (reference sequence). The CDR3 DNA follows: TGTGCCAGCGGCTTAGCGCTCGGCCAAGAGACCCAGTACTTC. This translates into CASGLALGQETQYF. The full variable domain, its missing parts supplied by reference TRBV7-9 and TRBJ2-5, is DTGVSQNPRHKITKRGQNVTFRCDPISEHNRLYWYRQTLGQGPEFLTYFQNEAQLEKSRLLSDRFSAERPKGSFSTLEIQRTEQGDSAMYLCASGLALGQETQYFGPGTRLLVL.

The CDR3, as DNA: TGTGCCAGCAGTCCACGGGGAACCGCCTACGAGCAGTACGTC. It yields the protein CASSPRGTAYEQYV. The rearrangement links TRBV27 to TRBJ2-7, with D perhaps matching TRBD2 (5 bases). The CDR3 is 14 amino acids. Germline assignment: CDR1 MNHEY and CDR2 SMNVEV (reference sequence). V was shortened by 5 bases and J by 2 bases, with 13 bases between the two germline ends.

This sequence joins TRBV9 and TRBJ2-3; 7 nucleotides line up with TRBD1. The CDR3 is 13 amino acids. The trim removed 3 bases at V and 5 bases at J, leaving 3 bases unmatched. In germline, CDR1 is SGDLS, CDR2 YYNGEE. The CDR3 DNA reads TGTGCCAGCAGCGCCCGACAGGGAGATACGCAGTATTTT. Translated, it gives CASSARQGDTQYF.

V and J are TRBV4-1 and TRBJ2-5; 7 positions match TRBD2. Germline V gene sequence: CDR1 MGHRA, CDR2 YSYEKL. The CDR3 length is 15 residues. Trimming removed 1 base from V and 5 bases from J; junction bases left unmatched: 7. CDR3 amino acids: CASSQVRVGRETQYF. In nucleotides, the CDR3 is TGCGCCAGCAGCCAAGTACGTGTCGGGAGGGAGACCCAGTACTTC.

This rearrangement joins TRBV19 to TRBJ2-2; D may be TRBD1 (5 bases). V shed 4 bases and J shed 0 bases, with 9 bases lying between them. Germline CDR1 and CDR2: LNHDA and SQIVND (reference sequence). This CDR3 has 15 amino acids. The DNA of the CDR3 is TGTGCCAGTAGTAGTGGACAAGCGAACACCGGGGAGCTGTTTTTT. Translating it yields CASSSGQANTGELFF.